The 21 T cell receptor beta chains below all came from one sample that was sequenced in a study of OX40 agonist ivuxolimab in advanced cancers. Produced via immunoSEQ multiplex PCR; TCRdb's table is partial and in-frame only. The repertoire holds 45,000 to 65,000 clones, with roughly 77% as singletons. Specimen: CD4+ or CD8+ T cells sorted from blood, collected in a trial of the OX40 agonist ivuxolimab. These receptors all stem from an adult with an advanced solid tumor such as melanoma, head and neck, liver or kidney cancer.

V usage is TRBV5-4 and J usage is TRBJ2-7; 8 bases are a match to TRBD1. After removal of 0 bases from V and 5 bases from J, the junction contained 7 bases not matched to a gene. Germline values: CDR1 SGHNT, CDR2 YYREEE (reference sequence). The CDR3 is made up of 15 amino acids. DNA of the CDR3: TGTGCCAGCAGCTTGGAGGCAGGGGGCTTCCACGAGCAGTACTTC. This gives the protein CASSLEAGGFHEQYF.

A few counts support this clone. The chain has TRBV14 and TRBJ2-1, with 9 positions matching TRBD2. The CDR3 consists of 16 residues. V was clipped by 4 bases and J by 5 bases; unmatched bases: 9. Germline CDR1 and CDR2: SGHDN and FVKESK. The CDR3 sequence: CASSRRRGGRDNEQFF. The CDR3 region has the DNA TGTGCCAGCAGCCGCCGGCGGGGGGGCCGGGACAATGAGCAGTTCTTC.

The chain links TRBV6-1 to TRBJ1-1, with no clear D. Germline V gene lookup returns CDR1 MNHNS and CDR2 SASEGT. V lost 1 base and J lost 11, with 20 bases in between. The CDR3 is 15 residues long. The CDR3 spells CASSEVRPTGSSAFF. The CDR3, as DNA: TGTGCCAGCAGTGAAGTTCGGCCAACGGGGTCTAGCGCTTTCTTT.

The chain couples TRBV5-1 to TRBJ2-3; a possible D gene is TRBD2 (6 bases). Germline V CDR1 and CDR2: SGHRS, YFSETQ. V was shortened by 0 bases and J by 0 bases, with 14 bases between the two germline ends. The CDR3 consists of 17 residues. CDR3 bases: TGCGCCAGCAGCTTGGGAGGCGCGGGACTTAGCACAGATACGCAGTATTTT. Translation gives CASSLGGAGLSTDTQYF.

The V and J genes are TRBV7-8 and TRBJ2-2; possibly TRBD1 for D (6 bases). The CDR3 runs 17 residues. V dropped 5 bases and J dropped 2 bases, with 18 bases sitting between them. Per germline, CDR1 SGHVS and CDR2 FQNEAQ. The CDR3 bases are TGTGCCAGCAGCGGGGGCGCGGCTAGCAGCAACACCGGGGAGCTGTTTTTT. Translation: CASSGGAASSNTGELFF.

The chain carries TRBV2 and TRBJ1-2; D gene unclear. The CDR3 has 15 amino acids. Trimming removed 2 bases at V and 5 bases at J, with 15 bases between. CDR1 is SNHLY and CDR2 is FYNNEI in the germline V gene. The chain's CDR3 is CASSEYRENGYGYTF. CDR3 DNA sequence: TGTGCCAGCAGTGAATATAGGGAAAATGGGTATGGCTACACCTTC.

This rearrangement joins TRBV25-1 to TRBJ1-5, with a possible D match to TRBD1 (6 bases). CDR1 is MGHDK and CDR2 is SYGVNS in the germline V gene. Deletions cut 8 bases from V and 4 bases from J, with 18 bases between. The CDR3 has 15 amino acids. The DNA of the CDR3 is TGTGCCAGCGCAGATATGAGGGGGAGGAATCAGCCCCAGCATTTT. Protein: CASADMRGRNQPQHF.

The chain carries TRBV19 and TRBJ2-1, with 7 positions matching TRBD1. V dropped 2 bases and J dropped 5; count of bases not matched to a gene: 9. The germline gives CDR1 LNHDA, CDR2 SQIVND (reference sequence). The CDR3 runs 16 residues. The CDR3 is CASSIKRTGGNNEQFF. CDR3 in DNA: TGTGCCAGTAGTATAAAGAGGACAGGCGGTAACAATGAGCAGTTCTTC.

The CDR3 is CASSEAWKGNEQYF. The CDR3 DNA reads as TGTGCCAGCAGTGAAGCGTGGAAAGGGAACGAGCAGTACTTC. V is TRBV6-1 and J is TRBJ2-7; no firm D call. This CDR3 region has 14 residues. From germline, CDR1 is MNHNS and CDR2 SASEGT. The ends were cut back, 0 bases at V and 5 bases at J, with 11 bases in the middle.

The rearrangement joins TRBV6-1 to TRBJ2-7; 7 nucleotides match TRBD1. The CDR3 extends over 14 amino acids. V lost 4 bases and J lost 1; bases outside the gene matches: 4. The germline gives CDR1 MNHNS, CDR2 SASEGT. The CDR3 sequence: CASSVQDRSYEQYF. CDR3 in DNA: TGTGCCAGCAGTGTTCAGGACAGGTCCTACGAGCAGTACTTC.

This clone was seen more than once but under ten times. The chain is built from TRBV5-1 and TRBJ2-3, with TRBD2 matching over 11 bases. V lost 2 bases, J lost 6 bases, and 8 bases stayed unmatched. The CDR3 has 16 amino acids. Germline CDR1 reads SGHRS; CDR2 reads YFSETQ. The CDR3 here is CASSLPLAGGTDTQYF. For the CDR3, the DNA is TGCGCCAGCAGCTTACCTCTAGCGGGGGGAACTGATACGCAGTATTTT.

CDR3 sequence reads: CASSIVGGELFF. The CDR3 bases are TGTGCCAGTAGTATAGTGGGCGGGGAGCTGTTTTTT. The chain employs TRBV19 and TRBJ2-2; unclear D gene. Per the germline V gene, CDR1 is LNHDA and CDR2 is SQIVND (reference sequence). This CDR3 contains 12 residues. V was clipped by 1 base and J by 7 bases, with 4 bases between them.

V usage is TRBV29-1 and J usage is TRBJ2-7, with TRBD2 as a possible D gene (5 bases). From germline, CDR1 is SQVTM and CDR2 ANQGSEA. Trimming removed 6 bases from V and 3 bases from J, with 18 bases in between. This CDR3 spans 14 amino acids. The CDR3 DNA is TGCAGCGTCGCTATCTCGAGGGCGAACTACGAGCAGTACTTC. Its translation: CSVAISRANYEQYF.

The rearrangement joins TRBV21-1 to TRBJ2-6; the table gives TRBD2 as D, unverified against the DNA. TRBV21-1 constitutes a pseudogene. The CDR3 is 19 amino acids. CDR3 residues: CASSNGGDKGSSGANVLTF. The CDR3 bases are TGTGCCAGCAGCAATGGGGGGGACAAGGGAAGCTCTGGGGCCAACGTCCTGACTTTC.

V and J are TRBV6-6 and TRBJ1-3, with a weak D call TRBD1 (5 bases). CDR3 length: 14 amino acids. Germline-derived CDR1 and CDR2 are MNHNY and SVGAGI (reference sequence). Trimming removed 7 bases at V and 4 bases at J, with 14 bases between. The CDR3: CASTQGPNGNTIYF. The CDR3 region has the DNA TGTGCCAGCACCCAGGGTCCTAACGGAAACACCATATATTTT.

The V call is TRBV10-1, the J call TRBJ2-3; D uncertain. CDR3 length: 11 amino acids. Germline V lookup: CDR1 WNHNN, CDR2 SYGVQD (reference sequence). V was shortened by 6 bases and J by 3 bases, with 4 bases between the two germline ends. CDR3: CASSATDTQYF. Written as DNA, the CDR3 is TGCGCCAGCAGCGCGACAGATACGCAGTATTTT.

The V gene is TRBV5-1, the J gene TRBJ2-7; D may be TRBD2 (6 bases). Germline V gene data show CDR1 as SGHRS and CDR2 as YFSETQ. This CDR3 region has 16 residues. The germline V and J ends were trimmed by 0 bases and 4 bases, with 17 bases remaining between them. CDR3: CASSLGGARGGYEQYF. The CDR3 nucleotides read TGCGCCAGCAGCTTGGGGGGCGCGCGAGGAGGGTACGAGCAGTACTTC.

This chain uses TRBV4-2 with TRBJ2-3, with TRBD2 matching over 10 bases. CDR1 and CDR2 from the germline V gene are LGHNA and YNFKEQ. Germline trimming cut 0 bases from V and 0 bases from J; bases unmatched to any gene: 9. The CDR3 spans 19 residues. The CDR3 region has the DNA TGTGCCAGCAGCCAAGAAAGAGCGGGGGGGCAAGCTAGCACAGATACGCAGTATTTT. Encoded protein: CASSQERAGGQASTDTQYF.

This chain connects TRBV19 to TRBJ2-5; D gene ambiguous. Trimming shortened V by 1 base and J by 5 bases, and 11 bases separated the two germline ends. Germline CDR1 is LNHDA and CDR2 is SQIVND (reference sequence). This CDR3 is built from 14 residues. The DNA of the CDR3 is TGTGCCAGTAGTATAGGTAGGGTTCCGGAGACCCAGTACTTC. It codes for CASSIGRVPETQYF.

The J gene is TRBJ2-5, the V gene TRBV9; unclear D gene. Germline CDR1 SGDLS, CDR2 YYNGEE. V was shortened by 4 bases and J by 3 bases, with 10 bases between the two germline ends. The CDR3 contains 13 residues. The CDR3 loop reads CASSPTPEETQYF. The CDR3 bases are TGTGCCAGCAGCCCCACCCCAGAAGAGACCCAGTACTTC.

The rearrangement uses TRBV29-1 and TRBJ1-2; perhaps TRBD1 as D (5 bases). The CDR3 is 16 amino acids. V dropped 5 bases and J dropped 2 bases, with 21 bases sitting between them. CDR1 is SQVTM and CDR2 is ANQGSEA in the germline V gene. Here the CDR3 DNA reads TGCAGCGTTAAGCCGGGACCACGGCATTCAAACTATGGCTACACCTTC. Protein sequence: CSVKPGPRHSNYGYTF.